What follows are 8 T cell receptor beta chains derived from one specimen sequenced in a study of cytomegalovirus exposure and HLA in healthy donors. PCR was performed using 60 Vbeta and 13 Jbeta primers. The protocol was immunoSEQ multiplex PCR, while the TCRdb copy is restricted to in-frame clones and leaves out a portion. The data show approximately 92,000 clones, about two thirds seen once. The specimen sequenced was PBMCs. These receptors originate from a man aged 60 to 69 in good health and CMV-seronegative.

CDR3 region: CASSSLGLNEKLFF. The CDR3 bases are TGCGCCAGCAGCTCCTTAGGACTTAATGAAAAACTGTTTTTT. The gene calls are TRBV5-1 and TRBJ1-4; D call uncertain. The CDR3 runs 14 residues. Germline values: CDR1 SGHRS, CDR2 YFSETQ. The V end lost 3 bases, the J end lost 4 bases, and 10 bases lay between the germline ends.

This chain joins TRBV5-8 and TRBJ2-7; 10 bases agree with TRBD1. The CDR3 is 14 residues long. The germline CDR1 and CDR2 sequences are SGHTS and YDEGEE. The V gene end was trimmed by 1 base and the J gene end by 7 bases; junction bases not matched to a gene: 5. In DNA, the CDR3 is TGTGCCAGCAGCTTGAGACAGGGGGCGGGGGAGCAGTACTTC. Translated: CASSLRQGAGEQYF.

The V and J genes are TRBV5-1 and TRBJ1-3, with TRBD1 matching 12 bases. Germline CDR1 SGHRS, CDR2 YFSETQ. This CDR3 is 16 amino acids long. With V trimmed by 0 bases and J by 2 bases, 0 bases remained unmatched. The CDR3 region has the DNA TGCGCCAGCAGCTTGGGGGACAGGGGGCCTGGAAACACCATATATTTT. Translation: CASSLGDRGPGNTIYF.

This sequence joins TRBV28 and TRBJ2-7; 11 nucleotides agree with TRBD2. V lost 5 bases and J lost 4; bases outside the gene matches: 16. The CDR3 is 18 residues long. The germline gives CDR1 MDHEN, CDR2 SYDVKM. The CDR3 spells CASSPLGTSGLNWYEQYF. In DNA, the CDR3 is TGTGCCAGCAGTCCGTTAGGGACTAGCGGCCTTAATTGGTACGAGCAGTACTTC.

CDR3 residues: CASSGTGGRQPQHF. DNA for the CDR3: TGTGCCAGTAGCGGGACAGGGGGACGTCAGCCCCAGCATTTT. V and J are TRBV19 and TRBJ1-5; 11 bases are a match to TRBD1. Per germline, CDR1 LNHDA and CDR2 SQIVND (reference sequence). The CDR3 spans 14 residues. V dropped 6 bases and J dropped 6; count of bases not matched to a gene: 4.

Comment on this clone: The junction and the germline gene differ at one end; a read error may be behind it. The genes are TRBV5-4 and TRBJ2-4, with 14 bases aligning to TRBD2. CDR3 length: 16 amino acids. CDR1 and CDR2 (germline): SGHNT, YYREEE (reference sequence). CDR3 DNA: TGTGCCAGCAGCCCGGGACTAGCGGGAGCCGAAAACATTCAGTACTTC. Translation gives CASSPGLAGAENIQYF.

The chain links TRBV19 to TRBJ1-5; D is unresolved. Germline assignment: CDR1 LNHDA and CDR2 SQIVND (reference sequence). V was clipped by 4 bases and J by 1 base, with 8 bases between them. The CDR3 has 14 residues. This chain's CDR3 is CASSTLGSNQPQHF. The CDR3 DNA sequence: TGTGCCAGTAGTACCCTGGGCAGCAATCAGCCCCAGCATTTT.

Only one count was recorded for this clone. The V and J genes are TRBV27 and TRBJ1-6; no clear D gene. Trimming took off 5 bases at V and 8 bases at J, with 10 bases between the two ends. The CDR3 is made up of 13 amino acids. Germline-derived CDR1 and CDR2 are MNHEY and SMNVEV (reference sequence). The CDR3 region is CASSAGFDSPLHF. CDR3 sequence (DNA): TGTGCCAGCAGTGCGGGTTTTGATTCACCCCTCCACTTT.